The clone carrying this T cell receptor (beta chain) was counted between two and nine times. Germline CDR1 reads MNHEY; CDR2 reads SMNVEV (reference sequence). The CDR3 totals 17 residues. Trimming removed 5 bases from V and 0 bases from J, with 14 bases in between. The data belong to a study of beta chain features in type 1 diabetes. The study reverse transcribed the entire isolated RNA, so it sequenced expressed TCRB transcripts. Assay used: immunoSEQ multiplex PCR; TCRdb lists only in-frame clones, some missing. The profile shows fewer than 350,000 clones, approximately 8.1% of them singletons. Material for sequencing was central memory CD4+ T cells from blood. The chain uses TRBV27 and TRBJ1-6; tentatively, D is TRBD1 (5 bases). This clonotype originated in a woman between 18 and 29 years old in good health. The CDR3 spells CASSRDGGSSYNSPLHF. CDR3 DNA sequence: TGTGCCAGCAGTCGGGACGGTGGGAGCTCCTATAATTCACCCCTCCACTTT.